These 5 T cell receptor beta chains were all obtained from the same sample, sequenced in a study of CD8 T cells in Susac syndrome. RNA was extracted with the RNeasy kit, and a quantity of roughly 0.45 to 1 ug was reverse transcribed using random hexamers. TCRdb processed the immunoSEQ multiplex PCR reads anew with MiXCR; each CDR3 protein has one entry. The table has 150,000 to 200,000 distinct CDR3 sequences, 95% seen once; the top ten hold around 0.09%. Material for sequencing was CD4+ T cells from PBMCs. The origin of the receptors is a human donor with multiple sclerosis.

The rearrangement links TRBV10-3 to TRBJ2-4; D is ambiguous. The germline gives CDR1 ENHRY, CDR2 SYGVKD. The V end lost 5 bases, the J end lost 0 bases, and 8 bases lay between the germline ends. The CDR3 extends over 14 amino acids. CDR3 residues: CAISSTRAKNIQYF. CDR3 bases: TGTGCCATCAGTTCCACCCGAGCCAAAAACATTCAGTACTTC.

This clonotype showed up just once. The rearrangement uses TRBV7-9 and TRBJ1-5, with D perhaps matching TRBD1 (6 bases). V was cut by 5 bases and J by 4 bases, with 9 bases left in between. This CDR3 has 13 residues. Per germline, CDR1 SEHNR and CDR2 FQNEAQ (reference sequence). CDR3 region: CASSPGENQPQHF. Here the CDR3 DNA reads TGTGCCAGCAGCCCAGGGGAGAATCAGCCCCAGCATTTT.

The rearrangement joins TRBV6-6 to TRBJ2-2; 10 bases line up with TRBD2. Trimming at V came to 6 bases and at J to 2 bases, leaving 6 bases not matched to a gene. Germline-derived CDR1 and CDR2 are MNHNY and SVGAGI (reference sequence). CDR3 size: 16 residues. The CDR3 nucleotides read TGTGCCAGCAGCCCCCGGACTAGCGGAAACACCGGGGAGCTGTTTTTT. Its protein is CASSPRTSGNTGELFF.

The chain links TRBV20-1 to TRBJ1-1, with TRBD1 identical over 7 bases. The J segment lost 6 bases and the V segment lost 6 bases, leaving 10 bases of the junction unmatched. Germline V lookup: CDR1 DFQATT, CDR2 SNEGSKA (reference sequence). The CDR3 totals 13 residues. The CDR3 protein is CSAETGVASEAFF. CDR3 nucleotides: TGCAGTGCAGAAACAGGGGTAGCCTCTGAAGCTTTCTTT.

The chain combines TRBV10-3 with TRBJ1-1, with TRBD1 matching over 9 bases. The CDR3 consists of 15 residues. The germline V gene has CDR1 ENHRY and CDR2 SYGVKD. Losses at the gene ends were 5 bases for V and 4 bases for J; bases not matched to a gene: 8. CDR3 bases: TGTGCCATCAGTCCCACGGACAGGGGAGGCACTGAAGCTTTCTTT. It codes for CAISPTDRGGTEAFF.